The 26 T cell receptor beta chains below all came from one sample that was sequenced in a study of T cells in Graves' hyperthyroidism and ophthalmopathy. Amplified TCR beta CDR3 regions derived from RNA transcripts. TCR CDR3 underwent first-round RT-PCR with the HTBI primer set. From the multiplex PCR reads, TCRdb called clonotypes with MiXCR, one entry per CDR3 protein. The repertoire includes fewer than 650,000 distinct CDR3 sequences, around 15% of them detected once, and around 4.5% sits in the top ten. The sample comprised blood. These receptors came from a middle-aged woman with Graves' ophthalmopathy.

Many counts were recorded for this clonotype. The CDR3 loop reads CASSPGLYGYTF. The DNA for the CDR3 is TGTGCCAGCAGTCCGGGGCTTTATGGCTACACCTTC. The gene calls are TRBV7-2 and TRBJ1-2; D possibly corresponds to TRBD1 (5 bases). The germline gives CDR1 SGHTA, CDR2 FQGNSA. Trimming removed 6 bases from V and 5 bases from J, with 10 bases in between. This CDR3 has 12 residues.

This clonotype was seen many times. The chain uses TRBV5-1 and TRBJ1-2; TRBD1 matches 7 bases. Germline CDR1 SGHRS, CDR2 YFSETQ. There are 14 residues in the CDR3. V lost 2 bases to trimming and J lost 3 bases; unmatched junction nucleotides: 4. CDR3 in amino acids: CASSLQGMDYGYTF. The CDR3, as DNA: TGCGCCAGCAGCTTACAGGGGATGGACTATGGCTACACCTTC.

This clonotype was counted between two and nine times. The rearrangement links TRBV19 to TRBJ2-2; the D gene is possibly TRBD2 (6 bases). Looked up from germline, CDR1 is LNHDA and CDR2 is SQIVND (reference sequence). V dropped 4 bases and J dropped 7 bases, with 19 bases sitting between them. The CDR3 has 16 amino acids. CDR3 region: CASSTLASKGGGELFF. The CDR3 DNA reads TGTGCCAGTAGTACCCTAGCGTCAAAGGGCGGCGGGGAGCTGTTTTTT. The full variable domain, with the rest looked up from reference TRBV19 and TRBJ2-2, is DGGITQSPKYLFRKEGQNVTLSCEQNLNHDAMYWYRQDPGQGLRLIYYSQIVNDFQKGDIAEGYSVSREKKESFPLTVTSAQKNPTAFYLCASSTLASKGGGELFFGEGSRLTVL.

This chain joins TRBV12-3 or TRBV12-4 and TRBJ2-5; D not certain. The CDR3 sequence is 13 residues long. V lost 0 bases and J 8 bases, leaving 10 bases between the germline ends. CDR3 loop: CASSLARSATQYF. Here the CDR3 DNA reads TGTGCCAGCAGTTTAGCCCGTAGTGCCACCCAGTACTTC.

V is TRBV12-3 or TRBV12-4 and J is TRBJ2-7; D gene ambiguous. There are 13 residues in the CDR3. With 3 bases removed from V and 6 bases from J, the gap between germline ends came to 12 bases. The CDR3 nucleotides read TGTGCCAGCAGTTTCCTCCGGTCTGGCGAGCAGTACTTC. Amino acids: CASSFLRSGEQYF.

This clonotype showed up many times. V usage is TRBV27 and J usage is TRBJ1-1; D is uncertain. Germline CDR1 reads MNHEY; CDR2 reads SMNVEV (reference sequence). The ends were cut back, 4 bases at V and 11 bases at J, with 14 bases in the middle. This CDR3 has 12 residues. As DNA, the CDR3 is TGTGCCAGCAGTTCCCCGGGGTTGGGGGCTTTCTTT. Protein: CASSSPGLGAFF.

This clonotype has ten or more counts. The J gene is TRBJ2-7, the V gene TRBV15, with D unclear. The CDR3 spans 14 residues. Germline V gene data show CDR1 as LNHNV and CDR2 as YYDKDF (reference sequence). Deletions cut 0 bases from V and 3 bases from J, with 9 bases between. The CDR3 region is CATSREASNYEQYF. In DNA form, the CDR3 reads TGTGCCACCAGCAGAGAGGCCAGTAACTACGAGCAGTACTTC.

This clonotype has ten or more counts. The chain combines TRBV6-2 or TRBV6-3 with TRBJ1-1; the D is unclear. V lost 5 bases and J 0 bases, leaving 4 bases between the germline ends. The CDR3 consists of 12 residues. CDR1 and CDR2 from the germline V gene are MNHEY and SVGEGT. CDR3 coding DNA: TGTGCCAGCAGTGAGATGAACACTGAAGCTTTCTTT. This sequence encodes CASSEMNTEAFF.

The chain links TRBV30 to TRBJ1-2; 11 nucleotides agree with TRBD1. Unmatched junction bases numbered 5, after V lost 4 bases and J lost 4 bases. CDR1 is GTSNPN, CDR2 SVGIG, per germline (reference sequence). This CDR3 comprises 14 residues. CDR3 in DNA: TGTGCCTGGAACGGACAGGGGGCTGCCTATGGCTACACCTTC. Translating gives CAWNGQGAAYGYTF. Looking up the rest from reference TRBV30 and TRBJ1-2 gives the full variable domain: SQTIHQWPATLVQPVGSPLSLECTVEGTSNPNLYWYRQAAGRGLQLLFYSVGIGQISSEVPQNLSASRPQDRQFILSSKKLLLSDSGFYLCAWNGQGAAYGYTFGSGTRLTVV.

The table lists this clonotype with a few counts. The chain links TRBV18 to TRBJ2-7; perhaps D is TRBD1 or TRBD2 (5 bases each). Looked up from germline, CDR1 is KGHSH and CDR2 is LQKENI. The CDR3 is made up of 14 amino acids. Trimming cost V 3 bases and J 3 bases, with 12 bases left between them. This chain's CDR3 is CASSPGPVNYEQYF. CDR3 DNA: TGTGCCAGCTCACCGGGACCAGTGAACTACGAGCAGTACTTC.

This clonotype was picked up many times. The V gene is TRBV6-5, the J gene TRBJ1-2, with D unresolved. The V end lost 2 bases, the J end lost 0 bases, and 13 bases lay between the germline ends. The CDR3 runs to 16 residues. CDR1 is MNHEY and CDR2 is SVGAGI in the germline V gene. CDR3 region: CASSYVLELANYGYTF. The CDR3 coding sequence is TGTGCCAGCAGTTACGTTTTGGAGTTAGCTAACTATGGCTACACCTTC.

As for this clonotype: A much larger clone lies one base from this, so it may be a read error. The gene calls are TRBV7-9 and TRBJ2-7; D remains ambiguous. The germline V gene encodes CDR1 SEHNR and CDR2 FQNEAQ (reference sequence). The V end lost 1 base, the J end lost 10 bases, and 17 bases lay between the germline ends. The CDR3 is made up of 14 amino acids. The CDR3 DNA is TGTGCCAGCAGCTTAGGTTCTGCGCCTGGCGATCAGTACTTC. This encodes CASSLGSAPGDQYF.

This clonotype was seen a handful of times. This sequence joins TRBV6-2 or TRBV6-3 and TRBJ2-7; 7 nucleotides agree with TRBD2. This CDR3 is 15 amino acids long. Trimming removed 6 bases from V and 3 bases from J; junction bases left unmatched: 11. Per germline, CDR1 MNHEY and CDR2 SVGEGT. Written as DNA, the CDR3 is TGTGCCAGCAGGGGCGGGAGAAAGGGAAGCTACGAGCAGTACTTC. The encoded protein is CASRGGRKGSYEQYF.

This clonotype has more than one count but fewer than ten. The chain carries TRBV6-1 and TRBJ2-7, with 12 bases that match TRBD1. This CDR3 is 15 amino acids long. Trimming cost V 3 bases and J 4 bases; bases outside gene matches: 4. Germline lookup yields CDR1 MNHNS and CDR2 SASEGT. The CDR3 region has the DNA TGTGCCAGCAGTGACGTGGGACAGGGGGCATACGAGCAGTACTTC. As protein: CASSDVGQGAYEQYF.

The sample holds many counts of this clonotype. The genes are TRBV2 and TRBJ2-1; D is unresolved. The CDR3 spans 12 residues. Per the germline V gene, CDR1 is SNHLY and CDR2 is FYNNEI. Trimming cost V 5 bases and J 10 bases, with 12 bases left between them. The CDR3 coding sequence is TGTGCCAGCAGTCCCCAGGAAGGCGAGCAGTTCTTC. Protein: CASSPQEGEQFF.

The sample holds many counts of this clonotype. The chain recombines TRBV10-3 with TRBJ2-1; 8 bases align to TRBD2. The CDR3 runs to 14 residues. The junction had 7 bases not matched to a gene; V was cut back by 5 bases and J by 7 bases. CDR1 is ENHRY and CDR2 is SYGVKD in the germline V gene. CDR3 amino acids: CAISTWTSRNEQFF. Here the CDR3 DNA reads TGTGCCATCAGTACTTGGACTAGCCGGAATGAGCAGTTCTTC.

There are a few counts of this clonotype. CDR3 nucleotides: TGTGCCAGCAGCTTAGGTCTGGTTATCTACGAGCAGTACTTC. As protein: CASSLGLVIYEQYF. The chain is built from TRBV7-2 and TRBJ2-7; D is ambiguous. The V gene's germline CDR1 is SGHTA and CDR2 FQGNSA. V shed 1 base and J shed 3 bases, with 10 bases lying between them. CDR3 length equals 14 residues.

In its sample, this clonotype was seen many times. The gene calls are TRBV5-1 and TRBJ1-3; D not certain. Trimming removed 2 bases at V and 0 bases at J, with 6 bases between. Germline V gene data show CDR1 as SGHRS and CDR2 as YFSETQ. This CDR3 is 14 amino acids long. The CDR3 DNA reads TGCGCCAGCAGCTTTGGATACTCTGGAAACACCATATATTTT. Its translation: CASSFGYSGNTIYF.

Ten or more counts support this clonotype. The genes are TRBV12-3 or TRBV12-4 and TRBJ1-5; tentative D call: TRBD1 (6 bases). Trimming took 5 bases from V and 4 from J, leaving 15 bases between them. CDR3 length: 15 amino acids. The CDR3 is CASSLQGVRNQPQHF. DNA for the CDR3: TGTGCCAGCAGTCTACAGGGAGTGAGAAATCAGCCCCAGCATTTT.

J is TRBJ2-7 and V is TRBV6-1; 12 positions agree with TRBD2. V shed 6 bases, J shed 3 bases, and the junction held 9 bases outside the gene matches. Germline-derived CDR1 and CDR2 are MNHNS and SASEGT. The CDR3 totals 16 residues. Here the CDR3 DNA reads TGTGCCAGCAGCTTTGGACTAGCGGGGATAGTCTACGAGCAGTACTTC. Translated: CASSFGLAGIVYEQYF.

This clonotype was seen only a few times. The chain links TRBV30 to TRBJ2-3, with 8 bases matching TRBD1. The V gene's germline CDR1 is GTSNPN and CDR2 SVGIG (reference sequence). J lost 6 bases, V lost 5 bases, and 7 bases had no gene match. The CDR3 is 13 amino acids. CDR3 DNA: TGTGCCTGGGACAGGGGTGGCCGGGATACGCAGTATTTT. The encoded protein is CAWDRGGRDTQYF.

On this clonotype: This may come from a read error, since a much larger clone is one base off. CDR3 nucleotides: TGTGCCAGTTGGGGACGGAGCTCCTATAATTCACCCCTCCACTTT. Protein product: CASWGRSSYNSPLHF. V and J are TRBV19 and TRBJ1-6; weak D call: TRBD1 (5 bases). Germline CDR1 reads LNHDA; CDR2 reads SQIVND (reference sequence). V was cut by 8 bases and J by 0 bases, with 11 bases left in between. The CDR3 runs to 15 residues.

DNA for the CDR3: TGTGCCAGCAGCGGTCTACGGGGGACTGAAGCTTTCTTT. It is translated as CASSGLRGTEAFF. The chain combines TRBV9 with TRBJ1-1, with a possible D match to TRBD1 (5 bases). V shed 3 bases and J shed 5 bases, with 11 bases lying between them. CDR3 length: 13 residues. The germline V gene has CDR1 SGDLS and CDR2 YYNGEE.

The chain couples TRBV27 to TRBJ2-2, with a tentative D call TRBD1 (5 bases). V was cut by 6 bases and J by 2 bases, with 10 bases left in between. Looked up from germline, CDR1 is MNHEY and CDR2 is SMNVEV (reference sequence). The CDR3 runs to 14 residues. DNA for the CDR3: TGTGCCAGCAGGCTAGGGGCCAACACCGGGGAGCTGTTTTTT. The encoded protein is CASRLGANTGELFF.

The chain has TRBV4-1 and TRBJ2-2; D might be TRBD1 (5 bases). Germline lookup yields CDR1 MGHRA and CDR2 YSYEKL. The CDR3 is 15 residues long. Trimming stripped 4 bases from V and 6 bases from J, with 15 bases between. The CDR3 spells CASSPGPRDPGELFF. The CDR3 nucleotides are TGCGCCAGCAGCCCAGGGCCAAGGGATCCCGGGGAGCTGTTTTTT.

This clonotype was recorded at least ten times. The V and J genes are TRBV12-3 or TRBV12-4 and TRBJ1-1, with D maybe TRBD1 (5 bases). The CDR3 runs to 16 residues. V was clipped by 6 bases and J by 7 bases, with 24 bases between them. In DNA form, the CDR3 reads TGTGCCAGCAGCCGAGGGTCCCTCACAGGACCCCTTGAAGCTTTCTTT. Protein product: CASSRGSLTGPLEAFF.